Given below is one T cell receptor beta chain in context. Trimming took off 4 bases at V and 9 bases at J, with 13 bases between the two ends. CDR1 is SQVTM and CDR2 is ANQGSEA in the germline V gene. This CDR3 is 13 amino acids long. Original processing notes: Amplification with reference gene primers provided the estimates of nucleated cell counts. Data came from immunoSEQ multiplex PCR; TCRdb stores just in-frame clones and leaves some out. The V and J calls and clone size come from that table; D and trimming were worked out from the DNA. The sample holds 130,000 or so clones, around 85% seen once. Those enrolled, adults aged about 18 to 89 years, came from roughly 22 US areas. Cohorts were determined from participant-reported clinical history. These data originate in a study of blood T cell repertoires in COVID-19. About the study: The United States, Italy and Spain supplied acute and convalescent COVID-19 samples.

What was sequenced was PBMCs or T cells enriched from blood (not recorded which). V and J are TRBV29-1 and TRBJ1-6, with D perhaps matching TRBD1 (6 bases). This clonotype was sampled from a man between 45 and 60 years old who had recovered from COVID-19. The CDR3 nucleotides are TGCAGCGTTGGTAACAGGGAAGGTTCACCCCTCCACTTT. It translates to CSVGNREGSPLHF.